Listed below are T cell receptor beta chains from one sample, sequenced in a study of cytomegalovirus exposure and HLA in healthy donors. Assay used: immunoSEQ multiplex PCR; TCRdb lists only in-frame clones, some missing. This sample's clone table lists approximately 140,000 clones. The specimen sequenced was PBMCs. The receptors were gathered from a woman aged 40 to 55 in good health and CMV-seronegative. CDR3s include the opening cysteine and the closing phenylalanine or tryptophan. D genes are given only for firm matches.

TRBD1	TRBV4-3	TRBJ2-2	TGCGCCAGCAGCCACGGACAGGGGACAAACACCGGGGAGCTGTTTTTT	CASSHGQGTNTGELFF
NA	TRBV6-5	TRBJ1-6	TGTGCCAGCAGTTACTCTGTGGGGCAGGTGGATTCACCCCTCCACTTT	CASSYSVGQVDSPLHF
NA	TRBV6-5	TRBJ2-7	TGTGCCAGCAGGTACTCCGTAAGCACCTACGAGCAGTACTTC	CASRYSVSTYEQYF
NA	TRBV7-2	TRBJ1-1	TGTGCCAGCAGCTTGCAGGGGTTCAGCACTGAAGCTTTCTTT	CASSLQGFSTEAFF
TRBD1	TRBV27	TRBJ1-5	TGTGCCAGCAGTACGAACCCCGGGACAGATCAGCCCCAGCATTTT	CASSTNPGTDQPQHF
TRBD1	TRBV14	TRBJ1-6	TGTGCCAGCAGCCAAAACGCCGGGACAGACTATAATTCACCCCTCCACTTT	CASSQNAGTDYNSPLHF
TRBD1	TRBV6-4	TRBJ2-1	TGTGCCAGCAAGAACAGGGGGGAGCAGTTCTTC	CASKNRGEQFF
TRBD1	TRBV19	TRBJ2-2	TGTGCCAGTACCCCGCTTCCGGGACAGGGCTGGACCGGGGAGCTGTTTTTT	CASTPLPGQGWTGELFF
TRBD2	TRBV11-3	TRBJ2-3	TGTGCCAGCAGCCCACGCCTAGCGGGGGGAGATACGCAGTATTTT	CASSPRLAGGDTQYF
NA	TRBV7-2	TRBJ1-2	TGTGCCAGCAGTTTACAGGGCGCCTATGGCTACACCTTC	CASSLQGAYGYTF
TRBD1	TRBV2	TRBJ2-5	TGTGCCAGCAGTGCGGGGACAGGGGTTGAAAAGACCCAGTACTTC	CASSAGTGVEKTQYF
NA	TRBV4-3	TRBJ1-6	TGCGCCAGCAGCCAAGATTTACAGGCACCTGAAGGGAATTCACCCCTCCACTTT	CASSQDLQAPEGNSPLHF
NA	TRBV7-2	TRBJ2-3	TGTGCCAGCAGCTTATCGCGTGACACAGATACGCAGTATTTT	CASSLSRDTDTQYF